Sequencing of this T cell receptor beta chain was carried out in a study of CD8 T cells in ankylosing spondylitis. In its sample, this clonotype was seen a few times. The antigen is undetermined. Findings and limits, study-wide: Apparently characteristic of ankylosing spondylitis blood was a TCR beta motif (about eight highly homologous variants).

The CDR3 is made up of 13 amino acids. Per the germline V gene, CDR1 is MGHDK and CDR2 is SYGVNS. Trimming pared 4 bases from V and 1 base from J, leaving 7 bases between. TCRdb re-analysed the 5' RACE reads in MiXCR, keeping a single row per CDR3 protein. The sample includes 470,000 or so distinct CDR3 sequences, roughly 26% of them seen just once. J is TRBJ1-1 and V is TRBV25-1, with D possibly TRBD1 on 5 matching bases. The source material was blood, either unsorted or a sorted T cell fraction (not recorded which). The sequence was collected from a male donor with ankylosing spondylitis. The DNA of the CDR3 is TGTGCCAGCAGTGGGAGGGGGAACACTGAAGCTTTCTTT. Its protein product is CASSGRGNTEAFF.